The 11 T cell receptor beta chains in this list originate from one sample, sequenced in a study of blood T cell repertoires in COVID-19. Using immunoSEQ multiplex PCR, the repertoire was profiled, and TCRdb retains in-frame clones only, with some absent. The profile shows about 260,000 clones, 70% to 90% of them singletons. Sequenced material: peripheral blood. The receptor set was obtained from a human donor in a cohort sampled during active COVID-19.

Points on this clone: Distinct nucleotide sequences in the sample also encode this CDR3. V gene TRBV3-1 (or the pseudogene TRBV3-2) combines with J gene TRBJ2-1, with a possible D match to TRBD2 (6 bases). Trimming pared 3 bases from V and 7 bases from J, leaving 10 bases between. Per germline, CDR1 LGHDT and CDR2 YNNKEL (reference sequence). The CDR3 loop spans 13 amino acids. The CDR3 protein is CASSQDRGNEQFF. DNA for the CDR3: TGTGCCAGCAGCCAGGACCGGGGGAATGAGCAGTTCTTC.

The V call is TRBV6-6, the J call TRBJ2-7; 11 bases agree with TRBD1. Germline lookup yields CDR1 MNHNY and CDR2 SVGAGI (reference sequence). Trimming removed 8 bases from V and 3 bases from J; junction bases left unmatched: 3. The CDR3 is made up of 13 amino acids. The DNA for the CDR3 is TGTGCCAGCGCCGGGACAGGGGGCTACGAGCAGTACTTC. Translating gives CASAGTGGYEQYF.

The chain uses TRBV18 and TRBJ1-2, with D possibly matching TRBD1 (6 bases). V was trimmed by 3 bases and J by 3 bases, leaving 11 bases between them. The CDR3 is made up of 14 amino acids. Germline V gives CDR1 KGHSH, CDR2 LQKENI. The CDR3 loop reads CASSPDGQYYGYTF. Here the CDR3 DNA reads TGTGCCAGCTCACCCGACGGACAGTACTATGGCTACACCTTC.

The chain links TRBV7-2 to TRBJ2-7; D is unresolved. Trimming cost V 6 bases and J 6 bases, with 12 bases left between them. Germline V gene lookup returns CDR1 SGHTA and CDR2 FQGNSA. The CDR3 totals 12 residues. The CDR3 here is CASSSPHVEQYF. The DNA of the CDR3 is TGTGCCAGCAGTTCTCCACATGTCGAGCAGTACTTC.

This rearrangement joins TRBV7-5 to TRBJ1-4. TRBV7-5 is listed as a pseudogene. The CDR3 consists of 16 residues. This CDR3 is CVRSLGRGSFSEKLFF. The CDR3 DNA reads TGTGTCAGAAGCTTAGGGAGGGGATCCTTTTCTGAAAAACTGTTTTTT.

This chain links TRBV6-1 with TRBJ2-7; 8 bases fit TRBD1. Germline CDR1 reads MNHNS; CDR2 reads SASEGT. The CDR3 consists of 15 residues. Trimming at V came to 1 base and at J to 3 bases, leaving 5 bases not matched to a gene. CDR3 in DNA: TGTGCCAGCAGTGAAGGGACAGGGAATATCTACGAGCAGTACTTC. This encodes CASSEGTGNIYEQYF.

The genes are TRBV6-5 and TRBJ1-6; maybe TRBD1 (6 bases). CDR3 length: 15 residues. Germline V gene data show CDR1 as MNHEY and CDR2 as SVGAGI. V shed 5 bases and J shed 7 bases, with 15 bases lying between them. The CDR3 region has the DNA TGTGCCAGCAGTACCCGACAGGCTACCAATTCACCCCTCCACTTT. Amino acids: CASSTRQATNSPLHF.

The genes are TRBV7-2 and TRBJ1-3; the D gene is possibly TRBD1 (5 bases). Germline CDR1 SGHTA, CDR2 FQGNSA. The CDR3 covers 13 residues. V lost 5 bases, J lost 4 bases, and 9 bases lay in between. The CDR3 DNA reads TGTGCCAGCAGCGAACGACAGGGAAACACCATATATTTT. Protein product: CASSERQGNTIYF.

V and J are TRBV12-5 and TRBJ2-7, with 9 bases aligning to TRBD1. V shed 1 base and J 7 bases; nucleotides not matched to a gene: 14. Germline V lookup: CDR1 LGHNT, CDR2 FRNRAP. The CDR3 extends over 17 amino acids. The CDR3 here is CASGLEKTGTGISEQYF. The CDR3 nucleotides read TGTGCTAGTGGTTTGGAGAAGACCGGGACAGGGATTTCAGAGCAGTACTTC.

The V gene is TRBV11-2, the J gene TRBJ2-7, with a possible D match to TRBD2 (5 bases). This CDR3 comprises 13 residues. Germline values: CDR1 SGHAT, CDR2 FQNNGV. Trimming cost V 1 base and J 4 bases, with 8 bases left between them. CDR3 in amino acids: CASSLVLAYEQYF. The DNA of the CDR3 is TGTGCCAGCAGCTTAGTATTAGCGTACGAGCAGTACTTC.

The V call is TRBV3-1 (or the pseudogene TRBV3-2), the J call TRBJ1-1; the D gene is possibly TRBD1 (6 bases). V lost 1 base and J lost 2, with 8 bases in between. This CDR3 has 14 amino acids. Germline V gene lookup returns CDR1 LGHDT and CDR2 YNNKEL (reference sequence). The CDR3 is CASSQAGGNTEAFF. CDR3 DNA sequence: TGTGCCAGCAGCCAAGCGGGGGGCAACACTGAAGCTTTCTTT.